This note documents a single T cell receptor beta chain sequence. Antigen specificity is unknown. This entry is derived from a study of T-cell reconstitution after alpha-beta-depleted transplantation in children. The study's findings and limits: A year post-transplant, T-cell counts and diversity derived mostly from newly produced T cells. The high TCRbeta diversity at day 60 in some patients came from surviving recipient T cells and thymic progenitors. Alpha-beta T cells about two months after transplant reportedly derived from several hundred expanded graft clones.

Unique molecular identifiers featured in how the TCRbeta library was prepared. MiXCR was run by TCRdb on the PCR reads, yielding one entry per CDR3 protein. The sample consists of about 980,000 distinct CDR3 sequences, about 26% of them appearing once. The CDR3 runs to 14 residues. Germline V gene sequence: CDR1 DFQATT, CDR2 SNEGSKA (reference sequence). With V trimmed by 6 bases and J by 7 bases, 13 bases remained unmatched. The sequence was obtained from a boy under two years old who had a stem cell transplant for SCID, so the T cells may come from the graft donor. This specimen consisted of PBMCs, mostly from graft donor cells, obtained 360 days after TCRalphabeta/CD19-depleted stem cell transplant. The chain links TRBV20-1 to TRBJ2-5; 8 nucleotides agree with TRBD1. The DNA for the CDR3 is TGCAGTGCCAACCCGGGACAGGCCGGGGGGACCCAGTACTTC. This sequence encodes CSANPGQAGGTQYF.